The rows below give T cell receptor beta chains drawn from one sample of a study of early T cells in non-severe SARS-CoV-2 infection. Each CDR3 protein is one row after TCRdb ran MiXCR on the 5' RACE reads. The sample records tens of thousands of distinct CDR3 sequences, about 5% being singletons. Sequenced input: whole blood. The source is an adult who was a healthcare worker with PCR-confirmed SARS-CoV-2 infection or an uninfected control (not recorded which). Each CDR3 is given with its conserved first and last residue. The D gene is left open where the match is weak. Clone sizes are given selectively: once, few, many, or a class where the clone is expanded.

>TRBV20-1|TRBJ2-3|few|TRBD2
TGCAGTGCTAGGCTAGCGGGAAACACAGATACGCAGTATTTT
CSARLAGNTDTQYF
>TRBV11-2|TRBJ1-1|many|-
TGTGCCAGCAGCTTAGCGGTCAACCGACAGGTGAACACTGAAGCTTTCTTT
CASSLAVNRQVNTEAFF
>TRBV28|TRBJ1-5|many|TRBD1
TGTGCCAGCCGGGACAGTCAATTGGGCCATCAGCCCCAGCATTTT
CASRDSQLGHQPQHF
>TRBV27|TRBJ2-3|many|-
TGTGCCAGCAGTCCCTCAATAGAGCCAGATACGCAGTATTTT
CASSPSIEPDTQYF
>TRBV4-2|TRBJ2-7|many|-
TGTGCCAGCAGCCAAGACCTTCTAGGGCAGGGCGGCTCCTACGAGCAGTACTTC
CASSQDLLGQGGSYEQYF
>TRBV4-1|TRBJ2-3|many|-
TGCGCCAGCAGCCAAGGTATCCCCGTGACCCGCCCAGATACGCAGTATTTT
CASSQGIPVTRPDTQYF
>TRBV12-3/TRBV12-4|TRBJ2-5|many|TRBD2
TGTGCCAGCAGTTTAGCACGACTAGCGGGAGAAGAGACCCAGTACTTC
CASSLARLAGEETQYF
>TRBV27|TRBJ2-1|-|-
TGTGCCAGCTGTGCAGGGCCCGCCTACAATGAGCAGTTCTTC
CASCAGPAYNEQFF
>TRBV9|TRBJ2-1|-|-
TGTGCCAGCAGCGTAGCCTCCGACTACAATGAGCAGTTCTTC
CASSVASDYNEQFF
>TRBV7-2|TRBJ2-7|many|TRBD2
TGTGCCAGCAGCTTGGGACTAGCATCAACAGAGCAGTACTTC
CASSLGLASTEQYF
>TRBV11-3|TRBJ2-3|few|TRBD2
TGTGCCGGCAGCTATAGCGGGAGCGTGGATACGCAGTATTTT
CAGSYSGSVDTQYF
>TRBV27|TRBJ2-1|many|-
TGTGCCAGCACCCCCGGGCAGGCGTACAATGAGCAGTTCTTC
CASTPGQAYNEQFF
>TRBV27|TRBJ2-5|many|TRBD2
TGTGCCAGCAGATTAGCGGGAGAGTTGGGGGAGACCCAGTACTTC
CASRLAGELGETQYF
>TRBV27|TRBJ1-4|many|TRBD1
TGTGCCAGCAGTCACCCGACCGGGACAGGTGTTGGAAAACTGTTTTTT
CASSHPTGTGVGKLFF
>TRBV29-1|TRBJ2-7|few|-
TGCAGCGTCGGGGGACAGACAAACTCCTACGAGCAGTACTTC
CSVGGQTNSYEQYF
>TRBV20-1|TRBJ2-1|many|TRBD2
TGCAGTGCTAGGGGCCTAGCGGGAGGGCCCAATGAGCAGTTCTTC
CSARGLAGGPNEQFF
>TRBV20-1|TRBJ2-7|many|TRBD1
TGCAGTGCTAGCAGGGACAGGAGGGAGCAGTACTTC
CSASRDRREQYF
>TRBV5-1|TRBJ1-3|many|TRBD1
TGCGCCAGCAGCTTGGAAGGGGACAGCTCTGGAAACACCATATATTTT
CASSLEGDSSGNTIYF
>TRBV6-5|TRBJ1-2|once|-
TGTGCCAGCAGTTACTCGCCAACCTATGGCTACACCTTC
CASSYSPTYGYTF
>TRBV7-2|TRBJ2-7|-|-
TGTGCCAGCAGCTCCGGTGTCGTCCTCGAGCAGTACTTC
CASSSGVVLEQYF
>TRBV20-1|TRBJ2-7|many|-
TGCAGTGCTAGCGACCCAACCGTTGGGGGCTACGAGCAGTACTTC
CSASDPTVGGYEQYF
>TRBV7-9|TRBJ2-2|many|TRBD2
TGTGCCAGCACCCCTAGGGCGGGAGTAAACACCGGGGAGCTGTTTTTT
CASTPRAGVNTGELFF
>TRBV10-3|TRBJ2-7|many|TRBD2
TGTGCCATCAGCGCAGGTCAGCGGGGTTTCTACGAGCAGTACTTC
CAISAGQRGFYEQYF
>TRBV20-1|TRBJ2-7|-|-
TGCAGTGCTTCCGGGCCCTACGAGCAGTACTTC
CSASGPYEQYF
>TRBV28|TRBJ2-5|many|-
TGTGCCAGCAGTTTACCTCAGGGCGTCCAAGAGACCCAGTACTTC
CASSLPQGVQETQYF
>TRBV12-5|TRBJ2-7|-|TRBD1
TGTGCTAGTGGTTTTGACAGGGACGAGCAGTACTTC
CASGFDRDEQYF
>TRBV28|TRBJ2-7|-|-
TGTGCCAGCAGTTTTTCAGGGGTGAAGCTATACGAGCAGTACTTC
CASSFSGVKLYEQYF
>TRBV6-2/TRBV6-3|TRBJ1-2|-|TRBD1
TGTGCCAGCAGTAACATCGTGCCAGGGGGAAACTATGGCTACACCTTC
CASSNIVPGGNYGYTF
>TRBV7-2|TRBJ2-5|few|-
TGTGCCAGCAGCTTAGCGCCGGCACGGCGGGGAGAGACCCAGTACTTC
CASSLAPARRGETQYF
>TRBV20-1|TRBJ2-1|many|TRBD1
TGCAGTGCTAGAAGAGGGGACAGGGTGGACAATGAGCAGTTCTTC
CSARRGDRVDNEQFF
>TRBV19|TRBJ2-2|-|TRBD1
TGTGCCAGTAGTCGTGGACAGGTTTTGACCGGGGAGCTGTTTTTT
CASSRGQVLTGELFF
>TRBV10-3|TRBJ2-5|many|-
TGTGCCATCAGTGAAATAGGTAGCGGAGAGACCCAGTACTTC
CAISEIGSGETQYF
>TRBV2|TRBJ2-5|many|TRBD2
TGTGCCAGCAGAGGACTAGCGGGAGAAGAGACCCAGTACTTC
CASRGLAGEETQYF
>TRBV20-1|TRBJ2-6|many|-
TGCAGTGCTAGGCCTGGGGACTCTGGGGCCAACGTCCTGACTTTC
CSARPGDSGANVLTF
>TRBV28|TRBJ1-2|many|-
TGTGCCAGCAACCCCCGAGTTAATGGCTACACCTTC
CASNPRVNGYTF